Listed here is a single T cell receptor (beta chain). Its antigen is as yet unknown. One entry per CDR3 protein, called by TCRdb with MiXCR from the reads. Of fewer than 350,000 distinct CDR3 sequences listed, around 29% are singletons. The sample is drawn from a study of T cell repertoires in cytomegalovirus infection. This clonotype was obtained from a human donor in good health (CMV status not recorded). Some clones in this sample may be carry-over from other donors' samples. This sample comprised cultured PBMCs, obtained from culture after CMV antigen stimulation.

This chain's CDR3 is CASRVSGGPPYEQYF. CDR3 DNA sequence: TGCGCCAGTAGAGTTAGCGGGGGGCCGCCCTACGAGCAGTACTTC. The J gene is TRBJ2-7, the V gene TRBV5-1, with 10 bases that match TRBD2. Germline V CDR1 and CDR2: SGHRS, YFSETQ. The CDR3 consists of 15 residues. Trimming took 8 bases from V and 2 from J; bases not matched to a gene: 10.